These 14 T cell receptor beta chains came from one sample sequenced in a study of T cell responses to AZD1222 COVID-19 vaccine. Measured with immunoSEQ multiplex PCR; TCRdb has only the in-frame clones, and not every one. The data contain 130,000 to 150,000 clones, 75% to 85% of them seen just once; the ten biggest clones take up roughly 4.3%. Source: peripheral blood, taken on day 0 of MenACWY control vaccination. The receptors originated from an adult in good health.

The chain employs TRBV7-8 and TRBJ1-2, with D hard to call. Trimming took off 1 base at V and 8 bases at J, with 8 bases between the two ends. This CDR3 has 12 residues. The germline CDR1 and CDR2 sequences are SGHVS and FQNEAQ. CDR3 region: CASSLGEKGYTF. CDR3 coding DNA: TGTGCCAGCAGCTTAGGAGAGAAGGGCTACACCTTC.

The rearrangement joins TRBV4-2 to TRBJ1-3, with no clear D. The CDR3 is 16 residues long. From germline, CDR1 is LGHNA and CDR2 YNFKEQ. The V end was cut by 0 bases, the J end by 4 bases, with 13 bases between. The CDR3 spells CASSQEEGRAGNTIYF. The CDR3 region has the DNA TGTGCCAGCAGCCAAGAGGAGGGAAGGGCCGGAAACACCATATATTTT.

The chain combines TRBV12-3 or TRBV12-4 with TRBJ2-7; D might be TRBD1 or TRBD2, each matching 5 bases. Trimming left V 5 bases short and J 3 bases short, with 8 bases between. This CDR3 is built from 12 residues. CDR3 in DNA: TGTGCCAGCAGTCTGAGGGGCTACGAGCAGTACTTC. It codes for CASSLRGYEQYF.

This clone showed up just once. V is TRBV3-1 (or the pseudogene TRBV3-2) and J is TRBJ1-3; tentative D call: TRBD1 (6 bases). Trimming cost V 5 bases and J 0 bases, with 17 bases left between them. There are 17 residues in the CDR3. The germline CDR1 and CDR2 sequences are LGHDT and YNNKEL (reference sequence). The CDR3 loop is CASSDYRTANSGNTIYF. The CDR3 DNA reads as TGTGCCAGCAGCGATTACAGGACAGCCAACTCTGGAAACACCATATATTTT.

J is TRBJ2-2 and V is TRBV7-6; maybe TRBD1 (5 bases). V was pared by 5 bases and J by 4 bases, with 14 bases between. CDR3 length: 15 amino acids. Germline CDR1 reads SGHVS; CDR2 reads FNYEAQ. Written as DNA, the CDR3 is TGTGCCAGCAGCCCAATCCGACAGTTCACCGGGGAGCTGTTTTTT. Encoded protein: CASSPIRQFTGELFF.

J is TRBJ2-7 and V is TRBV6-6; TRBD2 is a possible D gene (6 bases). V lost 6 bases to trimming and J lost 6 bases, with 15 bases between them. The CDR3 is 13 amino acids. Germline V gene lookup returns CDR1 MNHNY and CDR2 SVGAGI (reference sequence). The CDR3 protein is CASSQGRTLEQYF. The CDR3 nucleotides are TGTGCCAGCAGCCAAGGGAGGACGCTCGAGCAGTACTTC.

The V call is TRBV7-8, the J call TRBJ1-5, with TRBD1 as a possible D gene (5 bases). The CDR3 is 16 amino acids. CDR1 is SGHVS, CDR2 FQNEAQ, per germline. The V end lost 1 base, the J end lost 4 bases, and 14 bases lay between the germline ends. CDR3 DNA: TGTGCCAGCAGCTTAGTAAGTCAGGGTGTTAATCAGCCCCAGCATTTT. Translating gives CASSLVSQGVNQPQHF.

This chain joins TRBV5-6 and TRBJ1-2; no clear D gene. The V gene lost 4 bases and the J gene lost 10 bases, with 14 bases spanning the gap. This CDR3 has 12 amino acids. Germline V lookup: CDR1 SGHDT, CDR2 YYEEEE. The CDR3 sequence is CASSLRLSDYTF. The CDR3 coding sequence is TGTGCCAGCAGCCTCAGACTATCGGACTACACCTTC.

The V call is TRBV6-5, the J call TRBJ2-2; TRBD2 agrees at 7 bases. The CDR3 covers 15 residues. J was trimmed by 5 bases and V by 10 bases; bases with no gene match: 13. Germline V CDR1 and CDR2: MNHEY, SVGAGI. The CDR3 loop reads CANKRRGRSTGELFF. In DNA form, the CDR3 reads TGTGCCAACAAGAGGCGGGGGAGGTCTACCGGGGAGCTGTTTTTT.

The CDR3 DNA reads as TGTGCCAGTAGTATGACTAGCGGGGGGGTGAAGACCCAGTACTTC. Its translation: CASSMTSGGVKTQYF. The gene calls are TRBV19 and TRBJ2-5, with TRBD2 matching 14 bases. Germline lookup yields CDR1 LNHDA and CDR2 SQIVND (reference sequence). J gave up 6 bases and V 3 bases, and 3 bases lay outside the gene matches. This CDR3 spans 15 amino acids.

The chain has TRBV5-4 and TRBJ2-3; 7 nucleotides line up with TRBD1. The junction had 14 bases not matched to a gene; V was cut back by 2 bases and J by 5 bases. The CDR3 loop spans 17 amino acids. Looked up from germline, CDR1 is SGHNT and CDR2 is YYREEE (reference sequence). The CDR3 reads CASSFGFVTGMIDTQYF. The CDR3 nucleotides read TGTGCCAGCAGCTTTGGGTTCGTGACAGGGATGATAGATACGCAGTATTTT.

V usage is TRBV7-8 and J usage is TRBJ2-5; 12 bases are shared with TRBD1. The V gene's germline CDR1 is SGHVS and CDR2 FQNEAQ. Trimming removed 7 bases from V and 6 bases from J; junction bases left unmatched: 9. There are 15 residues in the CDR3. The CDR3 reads CASTPGTGGAQTQYF. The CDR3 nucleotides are TGTGCCAGCACCCCGGGGACAGGGGGCGCCCAGACCCAGTACTTC. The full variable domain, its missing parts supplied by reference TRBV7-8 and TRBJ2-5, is GAGVSQSPRYKVAKRGQDVALRCDPISGHVSLFWYQQALGQGPEFLTYFQNEAQLDKSGLPSDRFFAERPEGSVSTLKIQRTQQEDSAVYLCASTPGTGGAQTQYFGPGTRLLVL.

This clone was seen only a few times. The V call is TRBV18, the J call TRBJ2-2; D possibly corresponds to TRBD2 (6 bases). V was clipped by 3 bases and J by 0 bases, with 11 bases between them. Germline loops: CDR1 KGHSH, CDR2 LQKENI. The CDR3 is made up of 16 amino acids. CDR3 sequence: CASSPGGGPNTGELFF. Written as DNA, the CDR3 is TGTGCCAGCTCACCCGGGGGAGGTCCGAACACCGGGGAGCTGTTTTTT.

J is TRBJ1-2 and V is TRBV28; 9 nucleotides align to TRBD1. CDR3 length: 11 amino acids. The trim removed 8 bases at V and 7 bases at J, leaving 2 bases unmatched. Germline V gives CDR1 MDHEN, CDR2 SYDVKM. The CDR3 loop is CASGTGPGYTF. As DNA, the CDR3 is TGTGCCAGCGGGACAGGGCCTGGCTACACCTTC.